The clone carrying this TCR beta chain was observed many times. Germline V gives CDR1 SEHNR, CDR2 FQNEAQ (reference sequence). The CDR3 is 13 amino acids. V lost 4 bases, J lost 3 bases, and 10 bases lay in between. The sample is drawn from a study of T cell repertoires in cytomegalovirus infection. MiXCR was run by TCRdb on the reads, yielding one entry per CDR3 protein. The data show around 210,000 distinct CDR3 sequences, about 5.9% seen once. V gene TRBV7-9 combines with J gene TRBJ2-7; a weak D match, TRBD1 (5 bases). The clonotype comes from a human donor in good health (CMV status not recorded). Some clones in this sample may be carry-over from other donors' samples. The source material was PBMCs. For the CDR3, the DNA is TGTGCCAGCAGCTCGGTAGGGGTCTACGAGCAGTACTTC. Translated: CASSSVGVYEQYF. The full variable domain, in which reference TRBV7-9 and TRBJ2-7 provide the parts outside the CDR3, is DTGVSQNPRHKITKRGQNVTFRCDPISEHNRLYWYRQTLGQGPEFLTYFQNEAQLEKSRLLSDRFSAERPKGSFSTLEIQRTEQGDSAMYLCASSSVGVYEQYFGPGTRLTVT.